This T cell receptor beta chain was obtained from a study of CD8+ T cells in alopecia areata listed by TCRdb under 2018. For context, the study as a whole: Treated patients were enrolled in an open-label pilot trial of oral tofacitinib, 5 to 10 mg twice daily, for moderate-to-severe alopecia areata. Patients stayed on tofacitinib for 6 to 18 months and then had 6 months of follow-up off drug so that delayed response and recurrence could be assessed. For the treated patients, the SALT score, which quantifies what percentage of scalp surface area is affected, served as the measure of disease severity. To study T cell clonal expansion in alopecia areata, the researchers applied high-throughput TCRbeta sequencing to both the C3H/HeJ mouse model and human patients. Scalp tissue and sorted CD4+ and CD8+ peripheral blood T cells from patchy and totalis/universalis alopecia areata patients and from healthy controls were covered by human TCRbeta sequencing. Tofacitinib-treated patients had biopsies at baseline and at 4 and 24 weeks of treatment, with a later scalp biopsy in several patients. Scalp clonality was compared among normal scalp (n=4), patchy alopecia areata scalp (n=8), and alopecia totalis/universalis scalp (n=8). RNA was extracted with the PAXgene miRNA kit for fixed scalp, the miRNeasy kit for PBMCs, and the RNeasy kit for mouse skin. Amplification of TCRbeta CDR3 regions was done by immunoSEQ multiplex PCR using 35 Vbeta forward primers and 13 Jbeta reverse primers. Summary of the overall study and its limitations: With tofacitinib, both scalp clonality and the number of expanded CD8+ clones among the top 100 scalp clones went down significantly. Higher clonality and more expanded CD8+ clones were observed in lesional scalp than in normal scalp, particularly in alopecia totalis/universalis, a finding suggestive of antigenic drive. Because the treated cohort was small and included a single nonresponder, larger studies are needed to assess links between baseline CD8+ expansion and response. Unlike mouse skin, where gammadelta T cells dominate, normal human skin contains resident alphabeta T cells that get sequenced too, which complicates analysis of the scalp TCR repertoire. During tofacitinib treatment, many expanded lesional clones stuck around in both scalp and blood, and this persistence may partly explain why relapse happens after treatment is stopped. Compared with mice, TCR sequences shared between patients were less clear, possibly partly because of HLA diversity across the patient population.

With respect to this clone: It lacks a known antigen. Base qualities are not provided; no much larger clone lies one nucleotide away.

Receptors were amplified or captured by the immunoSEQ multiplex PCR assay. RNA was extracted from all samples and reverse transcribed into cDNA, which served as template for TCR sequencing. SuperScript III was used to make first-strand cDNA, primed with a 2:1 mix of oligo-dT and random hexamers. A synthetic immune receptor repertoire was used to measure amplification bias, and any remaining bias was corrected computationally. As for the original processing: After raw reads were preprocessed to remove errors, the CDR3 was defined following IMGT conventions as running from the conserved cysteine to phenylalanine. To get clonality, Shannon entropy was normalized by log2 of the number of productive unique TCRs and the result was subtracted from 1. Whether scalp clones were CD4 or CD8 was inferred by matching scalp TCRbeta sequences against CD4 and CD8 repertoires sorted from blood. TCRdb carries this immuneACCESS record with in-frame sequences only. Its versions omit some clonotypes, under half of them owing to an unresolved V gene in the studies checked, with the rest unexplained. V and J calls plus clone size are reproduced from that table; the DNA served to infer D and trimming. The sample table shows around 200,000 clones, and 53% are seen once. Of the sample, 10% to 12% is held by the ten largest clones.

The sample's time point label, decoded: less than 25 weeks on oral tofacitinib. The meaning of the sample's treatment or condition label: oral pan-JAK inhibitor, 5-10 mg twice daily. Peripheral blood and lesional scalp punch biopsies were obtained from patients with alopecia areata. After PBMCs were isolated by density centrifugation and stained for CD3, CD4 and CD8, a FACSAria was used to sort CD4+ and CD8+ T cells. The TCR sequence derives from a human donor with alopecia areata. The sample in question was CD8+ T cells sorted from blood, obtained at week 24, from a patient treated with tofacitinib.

The CDR3 region: CSGGGGRSYGYTF. The DNA sequence follows: TGCAGCGGTGGGGGGGGCAGGTCCTATGGCTACACCTTC. Rearrangement joined TRBV29-1 to TRBJ1-2, and possibly TRBD1, on 6 matching bases. Including the terminal cysteine and phenylalanine, the CDR3 comprises 13 residues. The kept DNA is CDR3 alone, 39 bases in frame from the first base. V was cut back by 7 bases and J by 4 bases, leaving a gap of 16 bases between them. Per the germline V gene, SQVTM is the CDR1 and ANQGSEA is the CDR2.